This T cell receptor beta chain was captured in a study of molecular identifiers for immune sequencing clone quantification. This clonotype was counted ten times or more. From the PCR reads, TCRdb called clonotypes with MiXCR, one entry per CDR3 protein. The sample consists of some 97,000 distinct CDR3 sequences, 20% to 25% of them appearing once. CDR1 and CDR2 (germline): MNHEY, SVGAGI. The V and J ends lost 8 bases and 1 base, in that order; junction bases with no gene match: 4. There are 14 residues in the CDR3. The chain couples TRBV6-5 to TRBJ1-1, with 10 bases fitting TRBD1. Sequenced sample: naive CD8+ T cells from blood, with Jurkat cell RNA spiked in. Regarding subset: FACS-sorted CD8+CD4-CCR7+CD45RA+ naive T cells. The clonotype was recovered from a human donor in good health. Some libraries in this study had Jurkat cell RNA spiked in. The CDR3 spells CASGWDRGNTEAFF. CDR3 bases: TGTGCCAGCGGCTGGGACAGGGGGAACACTGAAGCTTTCTTT.